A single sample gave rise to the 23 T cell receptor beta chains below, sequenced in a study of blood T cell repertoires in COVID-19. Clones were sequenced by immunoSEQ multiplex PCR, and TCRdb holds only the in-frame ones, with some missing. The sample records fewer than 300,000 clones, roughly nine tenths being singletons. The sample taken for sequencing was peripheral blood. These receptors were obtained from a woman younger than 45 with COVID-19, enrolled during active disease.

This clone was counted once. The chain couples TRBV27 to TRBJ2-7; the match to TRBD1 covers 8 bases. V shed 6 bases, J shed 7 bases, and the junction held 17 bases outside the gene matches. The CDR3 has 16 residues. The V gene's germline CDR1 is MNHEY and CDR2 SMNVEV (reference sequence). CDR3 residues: CASRPAPRGRVGEQYF. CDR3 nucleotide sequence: TGTGCCAGCAGACCGGCGCCCAGGGGGCGGGTGGGGGAGCAGTACTTC.

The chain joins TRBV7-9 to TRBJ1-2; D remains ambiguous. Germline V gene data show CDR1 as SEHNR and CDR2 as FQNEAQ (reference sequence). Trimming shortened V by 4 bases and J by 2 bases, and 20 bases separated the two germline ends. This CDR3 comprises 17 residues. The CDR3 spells CASSSNSYPTENYGYTF. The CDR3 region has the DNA TGTGCCAGCAGCTCGAACTCATACCCTACGGAGAACTATGGCTACACCTTC.

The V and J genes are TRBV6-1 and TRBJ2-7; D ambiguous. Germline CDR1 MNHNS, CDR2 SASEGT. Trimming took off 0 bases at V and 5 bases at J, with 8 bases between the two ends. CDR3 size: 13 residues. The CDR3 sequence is CASSEARRHEQYF. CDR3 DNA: TGTGCCAGCAGTGAAGCGCGCAGGCACGAGCAGTACTTC.

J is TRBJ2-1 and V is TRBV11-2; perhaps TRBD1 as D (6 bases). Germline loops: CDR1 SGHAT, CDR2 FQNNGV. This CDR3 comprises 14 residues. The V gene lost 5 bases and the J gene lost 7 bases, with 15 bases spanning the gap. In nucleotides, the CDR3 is TGTGCCAGCAGCGGGGGCTCCCCGGTTAATGAGCAGTTCTTC. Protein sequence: CASSGGSPVNEQFF.

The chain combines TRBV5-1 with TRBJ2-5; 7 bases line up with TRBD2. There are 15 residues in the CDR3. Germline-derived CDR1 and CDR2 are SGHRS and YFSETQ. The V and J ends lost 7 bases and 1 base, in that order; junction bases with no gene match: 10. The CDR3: CASHQGGLGQETQYF. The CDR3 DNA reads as TGCGCCAGCCACCAGGGAGGGTTAGGCCAAGAGACCCAGTACTTC.

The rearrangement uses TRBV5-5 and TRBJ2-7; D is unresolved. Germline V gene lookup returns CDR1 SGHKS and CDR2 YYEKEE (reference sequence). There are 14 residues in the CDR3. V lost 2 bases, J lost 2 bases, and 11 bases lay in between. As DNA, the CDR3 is TGTGCCAGCAGCTTAGTAGCTCGGGCCTACGAGCAGTACTTC. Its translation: CASSLVARAYEQYF.

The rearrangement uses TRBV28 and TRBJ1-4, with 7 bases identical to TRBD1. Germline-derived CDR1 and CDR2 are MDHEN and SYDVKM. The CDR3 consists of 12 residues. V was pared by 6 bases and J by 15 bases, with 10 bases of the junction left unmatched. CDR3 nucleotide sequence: TGTGCCAGCAGCAGCGGTAACAGGGGTGTGTTTTTT. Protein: CASSSGNRGVFF.

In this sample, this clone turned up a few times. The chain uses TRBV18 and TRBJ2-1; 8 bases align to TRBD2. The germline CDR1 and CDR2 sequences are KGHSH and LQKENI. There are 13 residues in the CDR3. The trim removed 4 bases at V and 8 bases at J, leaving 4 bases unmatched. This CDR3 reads CASSLRGGDEQFF. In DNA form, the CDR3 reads TGTGCCAGCTCACTCCGGGGGGGCGATGAGCAGTTCTTC.

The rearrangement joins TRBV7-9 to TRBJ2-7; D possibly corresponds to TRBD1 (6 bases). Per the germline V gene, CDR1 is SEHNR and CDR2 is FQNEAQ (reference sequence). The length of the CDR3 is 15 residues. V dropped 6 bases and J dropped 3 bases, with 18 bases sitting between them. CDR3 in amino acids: CASSGDMGLRYEQYF. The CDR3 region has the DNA TGTGCCAGCAGTGGGGACATGGGATTGCGCTACGAGCAGTACTTC.

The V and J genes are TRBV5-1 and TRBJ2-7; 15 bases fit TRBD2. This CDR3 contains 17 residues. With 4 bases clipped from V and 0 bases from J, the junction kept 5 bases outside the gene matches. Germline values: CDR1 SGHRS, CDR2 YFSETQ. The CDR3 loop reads CASSVGLAGGLSYEQYF. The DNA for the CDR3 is TGCGCCAGCAGCGTGGGACTAGCGGGGGGCCTCTCCTACGAGCAGTACTTC.

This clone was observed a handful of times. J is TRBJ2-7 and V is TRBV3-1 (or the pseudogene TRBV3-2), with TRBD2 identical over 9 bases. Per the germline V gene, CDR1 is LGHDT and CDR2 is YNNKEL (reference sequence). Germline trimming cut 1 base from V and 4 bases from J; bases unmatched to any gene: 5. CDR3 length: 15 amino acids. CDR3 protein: CASSQGLAGQYEQYF. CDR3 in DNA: TGTGCCAGCAGCCAAGGTCTAGCGGGGCAGTACGAGCAGTACTTC.

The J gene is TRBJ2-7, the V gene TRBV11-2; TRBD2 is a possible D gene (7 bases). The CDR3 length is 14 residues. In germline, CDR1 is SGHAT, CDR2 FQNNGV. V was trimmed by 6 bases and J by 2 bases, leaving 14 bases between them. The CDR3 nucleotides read TGTGCCAGCAGATTTATGCGGGGGCCCTACGAGCAGTACTTC. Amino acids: CASRFMRGPYEQYF.

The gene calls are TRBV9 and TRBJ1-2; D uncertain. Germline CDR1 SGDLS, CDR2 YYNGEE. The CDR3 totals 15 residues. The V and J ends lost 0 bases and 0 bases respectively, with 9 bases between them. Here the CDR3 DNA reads TGTGCCAGCAGCGTAGAACCGAGGACTAACTATGGCTACACCTTC. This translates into CASSVEPRTNYGYTF.

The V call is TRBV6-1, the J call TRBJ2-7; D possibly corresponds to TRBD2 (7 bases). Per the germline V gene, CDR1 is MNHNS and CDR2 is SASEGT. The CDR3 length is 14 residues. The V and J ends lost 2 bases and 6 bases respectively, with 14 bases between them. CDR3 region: CASSELAGAAEQYF. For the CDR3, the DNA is TGTGCCAGCAGTGAATTGGCGGGGGCCGCCGAGCAGTACTTC.

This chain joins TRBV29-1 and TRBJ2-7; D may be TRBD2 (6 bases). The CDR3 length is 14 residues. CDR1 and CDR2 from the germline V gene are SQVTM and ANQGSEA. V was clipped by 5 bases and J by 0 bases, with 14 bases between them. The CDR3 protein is CSVQRGSSSYEQYF. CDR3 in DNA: TGCAGCGTTCAACGGGGGTCGAGCTCCTACGAGCAGTACTTC.

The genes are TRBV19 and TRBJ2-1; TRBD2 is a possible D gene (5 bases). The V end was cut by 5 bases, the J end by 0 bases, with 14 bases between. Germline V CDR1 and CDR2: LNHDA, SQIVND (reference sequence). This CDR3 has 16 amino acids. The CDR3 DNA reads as TGTGCCAGTAGTCCCCTAGTTGGGAGCTCCTACAATGAGCAGTTCTTC. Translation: CASSPLVGSSYNEQFF.

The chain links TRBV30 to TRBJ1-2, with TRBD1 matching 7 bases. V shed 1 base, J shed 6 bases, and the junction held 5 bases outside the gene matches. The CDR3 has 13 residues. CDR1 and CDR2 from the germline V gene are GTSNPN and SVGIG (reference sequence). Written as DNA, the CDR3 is TGTGCCTGGAGTGAGGGGGCAGGGGATGGCTACACCTTC. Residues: CAWSEGAGDGYTF.

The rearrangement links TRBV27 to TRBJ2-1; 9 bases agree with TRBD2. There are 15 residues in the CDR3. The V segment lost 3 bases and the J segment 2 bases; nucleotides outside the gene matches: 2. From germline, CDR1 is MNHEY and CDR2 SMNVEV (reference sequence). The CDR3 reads CASSLSSGAYNEQFF. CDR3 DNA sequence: TGTGCCAGCAGTTTGTCTAGCGGGGCCTACAATGAGCAGTTCTTC.

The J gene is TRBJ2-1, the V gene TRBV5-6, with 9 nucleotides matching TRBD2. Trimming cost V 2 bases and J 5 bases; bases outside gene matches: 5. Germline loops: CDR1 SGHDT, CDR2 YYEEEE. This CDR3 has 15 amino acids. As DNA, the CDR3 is TGTGCCAGCAGCTTCGGAGCGGGGGGCCACAATGAGCAGTTCTTC. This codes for CASSFGAGGHNEQFF.

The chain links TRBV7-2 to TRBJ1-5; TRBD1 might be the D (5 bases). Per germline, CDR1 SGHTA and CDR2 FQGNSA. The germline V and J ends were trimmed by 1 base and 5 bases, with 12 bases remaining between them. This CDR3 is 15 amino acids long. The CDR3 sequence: CASSLVDRGYQPQHF. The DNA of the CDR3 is TGTGCCAGCAGCTTAGTCGACCGGGGGTATCAGCCCCAGCATTTT.

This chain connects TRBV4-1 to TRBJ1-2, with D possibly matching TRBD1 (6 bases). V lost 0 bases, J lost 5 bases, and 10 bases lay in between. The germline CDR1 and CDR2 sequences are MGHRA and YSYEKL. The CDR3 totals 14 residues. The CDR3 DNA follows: TGCGCCAGCAGCCAAGATGGGCAGGGGTATGGCTACACCTTC. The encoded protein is CASSQDGQGYGYTF.

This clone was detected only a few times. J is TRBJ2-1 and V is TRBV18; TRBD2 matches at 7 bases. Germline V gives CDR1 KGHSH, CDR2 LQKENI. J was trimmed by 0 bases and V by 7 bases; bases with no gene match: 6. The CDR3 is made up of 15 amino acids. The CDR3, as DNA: TGTGCCAGCTTCTCCAGGACTAGCTCCTACAATGAGCAGTTCTTC. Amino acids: CASFSRTSSYNEQFF.

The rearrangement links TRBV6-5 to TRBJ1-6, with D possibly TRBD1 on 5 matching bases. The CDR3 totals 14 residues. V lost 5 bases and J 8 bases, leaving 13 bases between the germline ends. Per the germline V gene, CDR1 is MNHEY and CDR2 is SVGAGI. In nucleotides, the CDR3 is TGTGCCAGCAGTCGTGGGGGGGGAGATTCACCCCTCCACTTT. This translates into CASSRGGGDSPLHF.